This T cell receptor (beta chain) is from a study of human T cells and chemical hapten exposure. Whole-study context: DPC at 2% was the sensitizing agent, placed on approximately 2 cm by approximately 2 cm of upper inner arm skin. Patch testing was performed with 0.01% DPC on the upper back, with reading at 6 days.

MiXCR was run by TCRdb on the RACE reads, yielding one entry per CDR3 protein. The top ten hold around 8.2% of the sample, which has 300,000 to 400,000 distinct CDR3 sequences, approximately 6.9% seen once. This CDR3 contains 12 residues. Deletions cut 7 bases from V and 1 base from J, with 9 bases between. Per germline, CDR1 SGHRS and CDR2 YFSETQ. Time point defined: patch test 1, 2 weeks after DPC sensitization. Treatment reported: therapeutic diphenylcyclopropenone sensitization with weekly scalp DPC. The study enrolled 18 to 70-year-old alopecia patients suitable for DPC. In this sample, this clonotype turned up a few times. What it binds is unknown. Whole-study results and caveats: After DPC sensitization, TCRs above 1 in 1000 frequency showed no change.

Sequences were derived from whole blood, sampled in connection with sensitization to the hapten diphenylcyclopropenone (DPC). The sequence was collected from a woman aged 18-35 years with alopecia areata. Some clones in this sample may be carry-over from other donors' samples. The chain combines TRBV5-1 with TRBJ2-7; D ambiguous. The CDR3 loop reads CASGQVSYEQYF. The CDR3 DNA follows: TGCGCCAGCGGTCAGGTGTCCTACGAGCAGTACTTC.